This TCR beta chain was observed in a study of blood T cell repertoires in COVID-19. Whole-study context: Acute and convalescent COVID-19 samples came from the United States, Italy and Spain. T cells, B-cell-depleted T cells, or PBMCs provided the cDNA or gDNA that served as material.

Authors' analysis steps: Cell counts per sample came from amplifying reference gene primers. Generated by immunoSEQ multiplex PCR, the TCRdb table keeps only in-frame clones and is missing some. V, J and clone size are taken as reported in that table, and D and trimming were inferred from the DNA itself. The sample lists more than 45,000 clones; approximately 87% were seen once. From germline, CDR1 is GTSNPN and CDR2 SVGIG (reference sequence). V was pared by 2 bases and J by 5 bases, with 10 bases between. The CDR3 consists of 13 residues. The rearrangement joins TRBV30 to TRBJ1-5; D may be TRBD1 (5 bases). This clonotype originated in a man aged 40-49 years with active COVID-19. The sequenced sample was peripheral blood. The CDR3 here is CAWSIGEDQPQHF. In DNA form, the CDR3 reads TGTGCCTGGAGTATAGGGGAGGATCAGCCCCAGCATTTT.